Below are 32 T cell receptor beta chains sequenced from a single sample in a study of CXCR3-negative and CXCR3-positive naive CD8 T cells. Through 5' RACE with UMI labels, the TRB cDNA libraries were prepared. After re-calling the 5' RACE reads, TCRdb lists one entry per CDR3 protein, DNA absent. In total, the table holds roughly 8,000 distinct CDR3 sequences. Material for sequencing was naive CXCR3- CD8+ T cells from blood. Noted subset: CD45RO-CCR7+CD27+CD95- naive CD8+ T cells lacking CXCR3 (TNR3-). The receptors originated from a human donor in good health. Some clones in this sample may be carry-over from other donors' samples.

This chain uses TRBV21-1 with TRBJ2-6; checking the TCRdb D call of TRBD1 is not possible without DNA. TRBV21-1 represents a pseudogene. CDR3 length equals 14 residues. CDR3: CASRTGGSFNVLTF.

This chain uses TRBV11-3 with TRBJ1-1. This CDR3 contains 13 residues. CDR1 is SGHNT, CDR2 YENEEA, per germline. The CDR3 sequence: CASSLEGNTEAFF.

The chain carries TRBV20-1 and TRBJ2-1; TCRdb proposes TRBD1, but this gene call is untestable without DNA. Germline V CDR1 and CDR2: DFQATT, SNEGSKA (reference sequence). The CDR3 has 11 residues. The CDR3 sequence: CSAARGNEQFF.

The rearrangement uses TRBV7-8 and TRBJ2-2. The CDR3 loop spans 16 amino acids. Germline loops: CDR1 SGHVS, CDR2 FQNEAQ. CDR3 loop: CASSLAGRRSTGELFF.

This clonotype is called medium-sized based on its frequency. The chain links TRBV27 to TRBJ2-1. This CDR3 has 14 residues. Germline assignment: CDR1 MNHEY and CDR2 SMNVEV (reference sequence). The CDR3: CASSFGESYNEQFF.

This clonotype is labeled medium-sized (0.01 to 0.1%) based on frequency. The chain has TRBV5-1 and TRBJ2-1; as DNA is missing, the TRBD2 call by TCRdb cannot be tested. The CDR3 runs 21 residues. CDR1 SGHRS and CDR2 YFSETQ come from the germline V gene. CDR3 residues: CASSLASEGTSGSWAYNEQFF.

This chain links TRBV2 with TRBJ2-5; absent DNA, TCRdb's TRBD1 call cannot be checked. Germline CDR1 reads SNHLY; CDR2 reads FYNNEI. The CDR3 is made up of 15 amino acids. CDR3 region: CASTPGRGARETQYF.

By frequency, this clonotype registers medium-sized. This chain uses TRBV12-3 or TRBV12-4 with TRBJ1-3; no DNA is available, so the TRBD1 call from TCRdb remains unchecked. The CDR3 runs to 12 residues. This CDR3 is CASSLPPGRQYF.

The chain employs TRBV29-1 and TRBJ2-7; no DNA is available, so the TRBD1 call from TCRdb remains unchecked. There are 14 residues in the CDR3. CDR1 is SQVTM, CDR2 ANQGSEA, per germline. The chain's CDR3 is CSVESRGADYEQYF.

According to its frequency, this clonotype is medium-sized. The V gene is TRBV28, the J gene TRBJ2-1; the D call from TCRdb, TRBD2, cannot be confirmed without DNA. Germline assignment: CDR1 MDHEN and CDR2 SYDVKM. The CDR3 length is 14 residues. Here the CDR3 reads CASRGLAGVDEQFF.

The CDR3 region is CATSRGPAGVDEQYF. The chain has TRBV15 and TRBJ2-7; TCRdb lists TRBD2, though no DNA is available to test this call. This CDR3 spans 15 amino acids. CDR1 is LNHNV, CDR2 YYDKDF, per germline (reference sequence).

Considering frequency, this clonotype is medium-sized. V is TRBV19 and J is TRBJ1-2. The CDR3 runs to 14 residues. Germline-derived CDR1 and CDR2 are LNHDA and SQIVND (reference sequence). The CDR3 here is CASSDEAGNYGYTF.

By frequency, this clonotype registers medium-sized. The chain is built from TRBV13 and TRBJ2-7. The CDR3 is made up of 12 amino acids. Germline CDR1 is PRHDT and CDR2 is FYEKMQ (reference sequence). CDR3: CASSLGPDEQYF.

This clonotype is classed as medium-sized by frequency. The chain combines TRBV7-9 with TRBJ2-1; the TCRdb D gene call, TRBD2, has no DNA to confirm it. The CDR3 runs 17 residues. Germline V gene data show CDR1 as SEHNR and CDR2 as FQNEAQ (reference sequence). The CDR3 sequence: CASSRDRDSGRANEQFF.

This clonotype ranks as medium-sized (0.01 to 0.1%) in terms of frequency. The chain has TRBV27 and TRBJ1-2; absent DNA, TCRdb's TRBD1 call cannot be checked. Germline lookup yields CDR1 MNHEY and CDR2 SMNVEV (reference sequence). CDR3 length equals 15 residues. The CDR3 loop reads CASSLVTGANHGYTF.

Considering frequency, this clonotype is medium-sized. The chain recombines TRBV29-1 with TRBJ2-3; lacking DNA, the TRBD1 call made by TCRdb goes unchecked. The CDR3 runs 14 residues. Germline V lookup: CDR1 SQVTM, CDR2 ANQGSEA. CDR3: CSVWDLESTDTQYF.

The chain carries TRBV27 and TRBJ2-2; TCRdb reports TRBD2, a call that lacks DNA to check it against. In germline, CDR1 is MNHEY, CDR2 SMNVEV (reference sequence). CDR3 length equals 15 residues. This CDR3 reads CASRVLAGNTGELFF.

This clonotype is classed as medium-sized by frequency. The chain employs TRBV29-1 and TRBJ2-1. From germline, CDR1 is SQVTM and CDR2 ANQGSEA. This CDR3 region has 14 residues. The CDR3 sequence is CSVVAVLTYNEQFF.

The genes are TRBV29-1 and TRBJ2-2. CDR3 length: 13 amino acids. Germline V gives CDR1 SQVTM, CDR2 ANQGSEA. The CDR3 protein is CSVQVGNWGELFF.

Here the CDR3 reads CSVEDSHRGHEQYF. This sequence joins TRBV29-1 and TRBJ2-7; TCRdb outputs TRBD1, but without DNA this stays unchecked. Per the germline V gene, CDR1 is SQVTM and CDR2 is ANQGSEA. This CDR3 region has 14 residues.

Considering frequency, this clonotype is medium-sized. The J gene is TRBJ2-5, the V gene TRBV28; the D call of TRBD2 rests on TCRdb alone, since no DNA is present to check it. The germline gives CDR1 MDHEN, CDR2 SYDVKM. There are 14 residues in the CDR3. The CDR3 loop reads CASINSGRGETQYF. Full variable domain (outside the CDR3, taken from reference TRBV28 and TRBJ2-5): DVKVTQSSRYLVKRTGEKVFLECVQDMDHENMFWYRQDPGLGLRLIYFSYDVKMKEKGDIPEGYSVSREKKERFSLILESASTNQTSMYLCASINSGRGETQYFGPGTRLLVL.

The CDR3 sequence is CSGEAEGGTYNEQFF. This chain connects TRBV29-1 to TRBJ2-1; TCRdb designates TRBD1, a call that cannot be tested without DNA. Germline lookup yields CDR1 SQVTM and CDR2 ANQGSEA. There are 15 residues in the CDR3.

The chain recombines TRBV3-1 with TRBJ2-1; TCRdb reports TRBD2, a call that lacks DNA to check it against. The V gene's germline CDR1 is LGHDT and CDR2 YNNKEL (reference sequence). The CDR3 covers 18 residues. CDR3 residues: CASSHATEVEYSYNEQFF.

CDR3: CASSYSISETYEQYF. This chain connects TRBV6-6 to TRBJ2-7. The germline gives CDR1 MNHNY, CDR2 SVGAGI (reference sequence). This CDR3 is built from 15 residues.

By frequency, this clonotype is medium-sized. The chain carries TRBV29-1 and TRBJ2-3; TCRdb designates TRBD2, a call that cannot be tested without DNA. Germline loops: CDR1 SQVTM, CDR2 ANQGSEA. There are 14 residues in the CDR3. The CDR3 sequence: CSVVLAGGSDTQYF.

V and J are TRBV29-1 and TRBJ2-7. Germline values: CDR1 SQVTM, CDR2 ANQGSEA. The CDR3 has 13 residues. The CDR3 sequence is CSVEDLLAYEQYF.

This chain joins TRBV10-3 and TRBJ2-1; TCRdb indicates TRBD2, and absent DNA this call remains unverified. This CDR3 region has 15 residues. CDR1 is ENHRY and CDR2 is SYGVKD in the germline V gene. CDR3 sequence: CAVNPGLEAYNEQFF.

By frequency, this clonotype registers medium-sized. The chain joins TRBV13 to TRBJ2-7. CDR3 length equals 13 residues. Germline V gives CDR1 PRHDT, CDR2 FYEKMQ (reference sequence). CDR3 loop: CASSTGPSYEQYF.

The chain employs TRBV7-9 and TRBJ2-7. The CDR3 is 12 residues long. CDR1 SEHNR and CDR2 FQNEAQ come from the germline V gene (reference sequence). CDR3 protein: CASSPETYEQYF.

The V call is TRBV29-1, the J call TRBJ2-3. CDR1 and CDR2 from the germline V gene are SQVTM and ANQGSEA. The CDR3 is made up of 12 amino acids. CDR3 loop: CSVAQITDTQYF.

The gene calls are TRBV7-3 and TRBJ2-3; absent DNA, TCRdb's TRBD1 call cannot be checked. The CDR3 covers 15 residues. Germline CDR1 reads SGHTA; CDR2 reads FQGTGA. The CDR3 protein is CASSPKGTVTDTQYF.

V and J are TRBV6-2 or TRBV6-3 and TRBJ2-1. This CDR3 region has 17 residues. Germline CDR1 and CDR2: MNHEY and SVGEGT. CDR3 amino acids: CASSYSMGSSSYNEQFF.